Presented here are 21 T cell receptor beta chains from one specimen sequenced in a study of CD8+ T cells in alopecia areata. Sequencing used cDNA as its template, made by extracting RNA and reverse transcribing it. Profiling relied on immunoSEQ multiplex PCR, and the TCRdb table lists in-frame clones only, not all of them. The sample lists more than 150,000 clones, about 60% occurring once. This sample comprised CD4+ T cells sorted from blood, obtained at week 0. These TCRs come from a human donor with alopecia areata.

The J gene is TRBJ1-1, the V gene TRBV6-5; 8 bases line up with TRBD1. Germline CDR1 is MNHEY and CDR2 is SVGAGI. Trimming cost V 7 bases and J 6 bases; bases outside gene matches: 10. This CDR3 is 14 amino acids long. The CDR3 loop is CASTGQGKIAEAFF. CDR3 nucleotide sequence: TGTGCCAGCACCGGACAGGGTAAGATCGCTGAAGCTTTCTTT.

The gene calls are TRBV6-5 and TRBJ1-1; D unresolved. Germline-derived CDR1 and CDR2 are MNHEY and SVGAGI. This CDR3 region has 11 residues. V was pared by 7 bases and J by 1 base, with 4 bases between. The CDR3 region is CASKENTEAFF. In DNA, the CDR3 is TGTGCCAGCAAAGAGAACACTGAAGCTTTCTTT.

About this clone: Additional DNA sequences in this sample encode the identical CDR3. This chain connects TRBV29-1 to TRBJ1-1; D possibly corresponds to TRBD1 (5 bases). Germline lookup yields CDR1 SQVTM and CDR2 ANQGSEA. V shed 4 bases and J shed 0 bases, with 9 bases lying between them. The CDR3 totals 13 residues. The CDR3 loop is CSVAGLLNTEAFF. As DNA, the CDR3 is TGCAGCGTTGCGGGACTCCTGAACACTGAAGCTTTCTTT.

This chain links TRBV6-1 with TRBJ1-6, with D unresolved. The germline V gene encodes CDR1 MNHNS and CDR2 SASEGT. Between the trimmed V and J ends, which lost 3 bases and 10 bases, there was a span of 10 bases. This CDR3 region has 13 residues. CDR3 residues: CASSDTWGSPLHF. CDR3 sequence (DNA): TGTGCCAGCAGTGATACCTGGGGATCACCCCTCCACTTT.

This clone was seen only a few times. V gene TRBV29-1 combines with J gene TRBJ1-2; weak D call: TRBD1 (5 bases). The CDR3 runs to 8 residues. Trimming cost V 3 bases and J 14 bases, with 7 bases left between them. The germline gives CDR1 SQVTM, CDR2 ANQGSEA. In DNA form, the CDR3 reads TGCAGCGTTGACAGGGATACCTTC. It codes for CSVDRDTF.

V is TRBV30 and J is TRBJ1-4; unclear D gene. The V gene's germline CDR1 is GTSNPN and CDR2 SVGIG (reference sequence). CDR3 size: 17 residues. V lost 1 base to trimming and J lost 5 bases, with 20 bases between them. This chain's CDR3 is CAWSDSGLTRRNEKLFF. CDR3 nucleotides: TGTGCCTGGAGTGACAGCGGCCTCACCCGAAGAAATGAAAAACTGTTTTTT. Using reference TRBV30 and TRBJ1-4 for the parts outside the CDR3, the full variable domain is SQTIHQWPATLVQPVGSPLSLECTVEGTSNPNLYWYRQAAGRGLQLLFYSVGIGQISSEVPQNLSASRPQDRQFILSSKKLLLSDSGFYLCAWSDSGLTRRNEKLFFGSGTQLSVL.

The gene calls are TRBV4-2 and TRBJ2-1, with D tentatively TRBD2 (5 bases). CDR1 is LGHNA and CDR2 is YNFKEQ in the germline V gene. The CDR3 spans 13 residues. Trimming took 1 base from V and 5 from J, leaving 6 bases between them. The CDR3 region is CASSQVRDNEQFF. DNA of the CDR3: TGTGCCAGCAGCCAAGTGCGGGACAATGAGCAGTTCTTC.

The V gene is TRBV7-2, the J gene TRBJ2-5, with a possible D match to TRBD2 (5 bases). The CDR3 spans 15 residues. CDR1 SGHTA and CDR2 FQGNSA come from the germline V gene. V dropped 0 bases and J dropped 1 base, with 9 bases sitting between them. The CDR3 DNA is TGTGCCAGCAGCTTAGCATCGGGGTTCCAAGAGACCCAGTACTTC. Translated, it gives CASSLASGFQETQYF.

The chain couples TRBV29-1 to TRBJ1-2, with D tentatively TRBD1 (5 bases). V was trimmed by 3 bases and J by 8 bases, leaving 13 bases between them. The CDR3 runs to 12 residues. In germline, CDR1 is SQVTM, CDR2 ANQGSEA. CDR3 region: CSVEIGTRGYTF. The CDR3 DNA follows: TGCAGCGTTGAGATCGGGACCCGGGGCTACACCTTC.

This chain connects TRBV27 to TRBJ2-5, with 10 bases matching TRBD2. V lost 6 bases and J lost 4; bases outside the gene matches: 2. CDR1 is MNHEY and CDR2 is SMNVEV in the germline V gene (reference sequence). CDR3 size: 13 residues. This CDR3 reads CASRASGGETQYF. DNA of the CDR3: TGTGCCAGCAGAGCTAGCGGGGGAGAGACCCAGTACTTC.

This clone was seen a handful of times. The CDR3 loop is CSVLRQGLENIQYF. The CDR3 nucleotides are TGCAGCGTTCTTCGACAGGGGCTCGAAAACATTCAGTACTTC. This sequence joins TRBV29-1 and TRBJ2-4; 8 bases are shared with TRBD1. The V and J ends lost 5 bases and 5 bases, in that order; junction bases with no gene match: 8. This CDR3 comprises 14 residues. The germline V gene has CDR1 SQVTM and CDR2 ANQGSEA.

CDR3 region: CAWSLVAGRETQYF. Written as DNA, the CDR3 is TGTGCCTGGAGTCTTGTCGCAGGGAGGGAGACCCAGTACTTC. The chain joins TRBV30 to TRBJ2-5, with D maybe TRBD2 (6 bases). The germline V and J ends were trimmed by 2 bases and 5 bases, with 15 bases remaining between them. The germline V gene encodes CDR1 GTSNPN and CDR2 SVGIG (reference sequence). The CDR3 has 14 residues.

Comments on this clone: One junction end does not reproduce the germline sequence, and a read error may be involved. This CDR3 reads CASSSEHGETQYF. CDR3 nucleotide sequence: TGTGCTAGCAGCTCGGAACATGGAGAGACCCAGTACTTC. The V and J genes are TRBV7-7 and TRBJ2-5, with D uncertain. Germline assignment: CDR1 SSHAT and CDR2 FNYEAQ (reference sequence). This CDR3 has 13 residues.

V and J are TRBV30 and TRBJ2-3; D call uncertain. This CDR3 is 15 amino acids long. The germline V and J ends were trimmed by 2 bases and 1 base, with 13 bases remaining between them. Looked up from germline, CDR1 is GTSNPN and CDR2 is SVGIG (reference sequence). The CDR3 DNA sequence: TGTGCCTGGAGTCTCTTGGTTTTTGGCACAGATACGCAGTATTTT. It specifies CAWSLLVFGTDTQYF.

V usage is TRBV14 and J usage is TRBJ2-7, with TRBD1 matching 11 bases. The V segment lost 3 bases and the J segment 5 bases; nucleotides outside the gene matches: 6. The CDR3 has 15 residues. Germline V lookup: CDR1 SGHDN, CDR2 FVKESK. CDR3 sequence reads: CASSQRTGGFDEQYF. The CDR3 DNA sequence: TGTGCCAGCAGCCAGCGGACAGGGGGCTTCGACGAGCAGTACTTC.

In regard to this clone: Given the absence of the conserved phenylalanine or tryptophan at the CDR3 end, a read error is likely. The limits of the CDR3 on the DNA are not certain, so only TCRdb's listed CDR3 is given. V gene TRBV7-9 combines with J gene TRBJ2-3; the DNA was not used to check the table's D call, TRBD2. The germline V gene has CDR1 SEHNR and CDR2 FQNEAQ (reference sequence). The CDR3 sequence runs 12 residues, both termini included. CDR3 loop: CASSFMGLAAAL.

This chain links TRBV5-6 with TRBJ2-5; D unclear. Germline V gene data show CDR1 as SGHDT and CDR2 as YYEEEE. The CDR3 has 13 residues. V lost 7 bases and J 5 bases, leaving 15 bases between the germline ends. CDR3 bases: TGTGCCAGCCGAAGGGCTAAAAGGGAGACCCAGTACTTC. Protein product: CASRRAKRETQYF.

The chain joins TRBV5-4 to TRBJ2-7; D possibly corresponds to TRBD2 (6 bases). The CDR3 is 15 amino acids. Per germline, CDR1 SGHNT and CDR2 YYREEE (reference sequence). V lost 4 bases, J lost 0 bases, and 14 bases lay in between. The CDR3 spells CASSLTSSLSYEQYF. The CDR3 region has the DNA TGTGCCAGCAGCCTTACTAGCTCCCTCTCCTACGAGCAGTACTTC.

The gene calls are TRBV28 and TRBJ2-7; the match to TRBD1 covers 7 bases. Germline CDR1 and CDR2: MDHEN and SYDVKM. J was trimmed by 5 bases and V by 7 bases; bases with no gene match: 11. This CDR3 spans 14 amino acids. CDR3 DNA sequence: TGTGCCAGCACCAGAACAGGGGAATGGGACGAGCAGTACTTC. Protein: CASTRTGEWDEQYF.

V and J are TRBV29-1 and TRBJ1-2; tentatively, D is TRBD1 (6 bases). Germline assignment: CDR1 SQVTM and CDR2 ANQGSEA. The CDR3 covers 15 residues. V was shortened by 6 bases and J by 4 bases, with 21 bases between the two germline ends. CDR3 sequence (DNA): TGCAGCGTCTTAGGACAGAAGCAACTAACCTATGGCTACACCTTC. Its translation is CSVLGQKQLTYGYTF.

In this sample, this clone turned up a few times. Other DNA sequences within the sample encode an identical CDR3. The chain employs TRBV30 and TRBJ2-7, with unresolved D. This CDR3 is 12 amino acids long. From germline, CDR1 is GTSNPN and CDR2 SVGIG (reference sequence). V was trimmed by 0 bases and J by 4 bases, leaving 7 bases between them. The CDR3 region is CAWSVPRYEQYF. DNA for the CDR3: TGTGCCTGGAGTGTACCAAGATACGAGCAGTACTTC.